Following are 23 T cell receptor beta chains from one sample sequenced in a study of cytotoxic CD8 clonotypes in ibrutinib-treated CLL. Here immunoSEQ multiplex PCR was the method, and the copy in TCRdb shows in-frame clones only, minus some. Of about 200,000 clones listed, just over 70% are singletons. The sequenced sample was PBMCs, obtained after 12 months of ibrutinib treatment. The receptor set was obtained from a human donor with chronic lymphocytic leukemia.

This chain connects TRBV28 to TRBJ2-3; D gene uncertain. This CDR3 region has 14 residues. The germline gives CDR1 MDHEN, CDR2 SYDVKM. The V end lost 3 bases, the J end lost 2 bases, and 9 bases lay between the germline ends. CDR3 in DNA: TGTGCCAGCAGTTTGGGTCGACACACAGATACGCAGTATTTT. Translated, it gives CASSLGRHTDTQYF.

The chain links TRBV27 to TRBJ1-3; possible D gene TRBD1, 6 bases. The germline V and J ends were trimmed by 5 bases and 3 bases, with 14 bases remaining between them. The CDR3 runs 15 residues. Per germline, CDR1 MNHEY and CDR2 SMNVEV (reference sequence). As DNA, the CDR3 is TGTGCCAGCAGTCTACAGGGTTGGAGTGGAAACACCATATATTTT. It codes for CASSLQGWSGNTIYF.

The chain combines TRBV29-1 with TRBJ1-1; 7 bases align to TRBD1. The trim removed 7 bases at V and 1 base at J, leaving 3 bases unmatched. The germline V gene encodes CDR1 SQVTM and CDR2 ANQGSEA. The CDR3 is made up of 12 amino acids. The CDR3 protein is CSAQGKNTEAFF. The DNA for the CDR3 is TGCAGCGCACAGGGGAAGAACACTGAAGCTTTCTTT.

A word on this clone: Distinct nucleotide sequences in the sample also encode this CDR3. V gene TRBV7-9 combines with J gene TRBJ1-1; tentatively, D is TRBD1 (6 bases). The CDR3 length is 14 residues. The V end was cut by 1 base, the J end by 1 base, with 7 bases between. The germline gives CDR1 SEHNR, CDR2 FQNEAQ (reference sequence). Here the CDR3 reads CASSLVGGNTEAFF. In nucleotides, the CDR3 is TGTGCCAGCAGCTTAGTAGGGGGGAACACTGAAGCTTTCTTT.

The chain uses TRBV30 and TRBJ2-5; tentatively, D is TRBD1 (6 bases). Germline V CDR1 and CDR2: GTSNPN, SVGIG (reference sequence). Trimming removed 3 bases at V and 4 bases at J, with 15 bases between. The CDR3 has 14 amino acids. CDR3 region: CAWRLQGPGETQYF. The CDR3 bases are TGTGCCTGGAGGCTCCAGGGGCCAGGAGAGACCCAGTACTTC.

This chain links TRBV4-1 with TRBJ2-5, with D perhaps being TRBD1 or TRBD2 (5 bases each). Germline V gene data show CDR1 as MGHRA and CDR2 as YSYEKL. Trimming removed 4 bases from V and 1 base from J, with 19 bases in between. This CDR3 contains 17 residues. Written as DNA, the CDR3 is TGCGCCAGCAGCCCCCACGGGACCCAGGTCCTCCAAGAGACCCAGTACTTC. Protein product: CASSPHGTQVLQETQYF.

The chain recombines TRBV5-1 with TRBJ1-2, with 12 nucleotides matching TRBD1. Losses at the gene ends were 5 bases for V and 3 bases for J; bases not matched to a gene: 11. Per germline, CDR1 SGHRS and CDR2 YFSETQ. The CDR3 extends over 17 amino acids. CDR3 residues: CASSLRDRGHGDYGYTF. For the CDR3, the DNA is TGCGCCAGCAGTCTCCGGGACAGGGGGCATGGGGACTATGGCTACACCTTC.

V is TRBV15 and J is TRBJ1-5; unclear D gene. Germline V gene lookup returns CDR1 LNHNV and CDR2 YYDKDF (reference sequence). This CDR3 has 14 amino acids. V gave up 0 bases and J gave up 3 bases, with 6 bases separating them. The DNA of the CDR3 is TGTGCCACCAGCAGAGACTTCTACAATCAGCCCCAGCATTTT. Protein: CATSRDFYNQPQHF.

This clone was counted a few times. The chain combines TRBV30 with TRBJ2-1; D is unresolved. The CDR3 runs 11 residues. Germline CDR1 GTSNPN, CDR2 SVGIG (reference sequence). With 1 base removed from V and 7 bases from J, the gap between germline ends came to 5 bases. The chain's CDR3 is CAWSGLNEQFF. The DNA for the CDR3 is TGTGCCTGGAGTGGTTTGAATGAGCAGTTCTTC.

The rearrangement links TRBV7-2 to TRBJ2-5; D tentatively fits TRBD1 or TRBD2 (5 bases each). CDR3 length equals 13 residues. Germline lookup yields CDR1 SGHTA and CDR2 FQGNSA. V dropped 5 bases and J dropped 0 bases, with 7 bases sitting between them. The CDR3 is CASSRGYQETQYF. The CDR3 coding sequence is TGTGCCAGCAGCCGGGGCTACCAAGAGACCCAGTACTTC.

The chain joins TRBV6-5 to TRBJ2-5; possibly TRBD1 or TRBD2 for D (6 bases each). Trimming removed 7 bases from V and 5 bases from J, with 14 bases in between. Looked up from germline, CDR1 is MNHEY and CDR2 is SVGAGI. The CDR3 contains 13 residues. The chain's CDR3 is CASKRQGGETQYF. Here the CDR3 DNA reads TGTGCCAGCAAGAGACAAGGGGGGGAGACCCAGTACTTC.

The J gene is TRBJ1-5, the V gene TRBV30; D uncertain. The CDR3 runs 13 residues. V lost 2 bases to trimming and J lost 3 bases, with 8 bases between them. Per germline, CDR1 GTSNPN and CDR2 SVGIG (reference sequence). The CDR3 region has the DNA TGTGCCTGGAGTCCTACAGCCAATCAGCCCCAGCATTTT. Translating gives CAWSPTANQPQHF.

This chain links TRBV11-2 with TRBJ2-3; 7 bases align to TRBD2. The CDR3 has 16 residues. Germline loops: CDR1 SGHAT, CDR2 FQNNGV. V gave up 2 bases and J gave up 6 bases; unmatched junction bases: 11. CDR3 sequence: CASSLSRPLRGDTQYF. In DNA, the CDR3 is TGTGCCAGCAGCTTAAGCAGACCCCTGCGGGGGGATACGCAGTATTTT.

The chain combines TRBV30 with TRBJ2-1; D may be TRBD1 (7 bases). The CDR3 totals 14 residues. Germline CDR1 reads GTSNPN; CDR2 reads SVGIG (reference sequence). V was pared by 8 bases and J by 9 bases, with 23 bases between. CDR3 sequence: CAREGTEWGGEQFF. As DNA, the CDR3 is TGTGCCAGAGAAGGGACAGAGTGGGGAGGTGAGCAGTTCTTC. The whole variable domain, filled in from reference TRBV30 and TRBJ2-1, reads SQTIHQWPATLVQPVGSPLSLECTVEGTSNPNLYWYRQAAGRGLQLLFYSVGIGQISSEVPQNLSASRPQDRQFILSSKKLLLSDSGFYLCAREGTEWGGEQFFGPGTRLTVL.

The chain carries TRBV30 and TRBJ1-3, with no clear D. Trimming took 3 bases from V and 3 from J, leaving 12 bases between them. The CDR3 runs 14 residues. Germline V lookup: CDR1 GTSNPN, CDR2 SVGIG (reference sequence). Written as DNA, the CDR3 is TGTGCCTGGAGCCTGGGGATGGATGGAAACACCATATATTTT. Translation: CAWSLGMDGNTIYF.

The V call is TRBV29-1, the J call TRBJ2-3; D may correspond to TRBD1 or TRBD2 (5 bases each). CDR1 SQVTM and CDR2 ANQGSEA come from the germline V gene. Trimming removed 4 bases from V and 2 bases from J, with 10 bases in between. This CDR3 has 13 amino acids. In nucleotides, the CDR3 is TGCAGCGTTGGCAGGGAGACCACAGATACGCAGTATTTT. It translates to CSVGRETTDTQYF.

The gene calls are TRBV6-4 and TRBJ2-1; D unresolved. This CDR3 is 15 amino acids long. Trimming took off 0 bases at V and 10 bases at J, with 16 bases between the two ends. Germline V gene data show CDR1 as MRHNA and CDR2 as SNTAGT. The CDR3 nucleotides read TGTGCCAGCAGTGACTCGAGCCGACCTCCCCAGGAGCAGTTCTTC. It encodes CASSDSSRPPQEQFF.

The chain uses TRBV5-1 and TRBJ2-1; D possibly corresponds to TRBD1 (6 bases). V was trimmed by 4 bases and J by 0 bases, leaving 11 bases between them. In germline, CDR1 is SGHRS, CDR2 YFSETQ. The CDR3 loop spans 15 amino acids. CDR3 protein: CASSPQGYSYNEQFF. CDR3 sequence (DNA): TGCGCCAGCAGCCCACAGGGCTACTCCTACAATGAGCAGTTCTTC.

V is TRBV11-2 and J is TRBJ2-5; TRBD2 matches at 7 bases. This CDR3 comprises 15 residues. With 4 bases clipped from V and 2 bases from J, the junction kept 7 bases outside the gene matches. Germline CDR1 is SGHAT and CDR2 is FQNNGV. The CDR3 sequence is CASSWGGNTQETQYF. DNA for the CDR3: TGTGCCAGCAGCTGGGGGGGAAATACTCAAGAGACCCAGTACTTC.

This chain joins TRBV9 and TRBJ2-7, with TRBD1 matching 7 bases. The CDR3 contains 13 residues. The trim removed 3 bases at V and 2 bases at J, leaving 2 bases unmatched. Germline V CDR1 and CDR2: SGDLS, YYNGEE. CDR3 amino acids: CASSAGTAYEQYF. The DNA for the CDR3 is TGTGCCAGCAGCGCCGGGACAGCCTACGAGCAGTACTTC.

The J gene is TRBJ1-1, the V gene TRBV29-1; 7 nucleotides line up with TRBD1. Germline lookup yields CDR1 SQVTM and CDR2 ANQGSEA. The CDR3 loop spans 13 amino acids. Trimming cost V 7 bases and J 7 bases; bases outside gene matches: 12. The CDR3 protein is CSATPGQTREAFF. The CDR3 coding sequence is TGCAGCGCTACTCCGGGACAGACTCGTGAAGCTTTCTTT. The full variable domain, with the rest looked up from reference TRBV29-1 and TRBJ1-1, is SAVISQKPSRDICQRGTSLTIQCQVDSQVTMMFWYRQQPGQSLTLIATANQGSEATYESGFVIDKFPISRPNLTFSTLTVSNMSPEDSSIYLCSATPGQTREAFFGQGTRLTVV.

J is TRBJ1-5 and V is TRBV9; no clear D. This CDR3 is 14 amino acids long. V was cut by 0 bases and J by 0 bases, with 4 bases left in between. The germline CDR1 and CDR2 sequences are SGDLS and YYNGEE. The CDR3 loop reads CASSVGISNQPQHF. DNA for the CDR3: TGTGCCAGCAGCGTAGGGATTAGCAATCAGCCCCAGCATTTT.

The chain links TRBV7-9 to TRBJ2-3; TRBD1 matches at 11 bases. The V segment lost 5 bases and the J segment 0 bases; nucleotides outside the gene matches: 10. The CDR3 runs 18 residues. Germline assignment: CDR1 SEHNR and CDR2 FQNEAQ (reference sequence). CDR3 sequence reads: CASSPGGDRGASTDTQYF. DNA of the CDR3: TGTGCCAGCAGCCCGGGCGGGGACAGGGGGGCTAGCACAGATACGCAGTATTTT.